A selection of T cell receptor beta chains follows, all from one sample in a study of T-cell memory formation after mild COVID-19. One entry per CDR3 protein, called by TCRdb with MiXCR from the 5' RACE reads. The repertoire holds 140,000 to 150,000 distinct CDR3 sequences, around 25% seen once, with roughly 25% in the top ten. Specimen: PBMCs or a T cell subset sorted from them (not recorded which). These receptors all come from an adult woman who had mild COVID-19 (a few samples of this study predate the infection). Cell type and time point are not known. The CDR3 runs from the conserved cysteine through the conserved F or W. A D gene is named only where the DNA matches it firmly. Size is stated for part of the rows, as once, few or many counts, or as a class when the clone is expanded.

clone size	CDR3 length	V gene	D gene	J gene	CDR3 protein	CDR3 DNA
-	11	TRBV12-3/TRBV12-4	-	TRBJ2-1	CASSFLHEQFF	TGTGCCAGCAGTTTTCTTCATGAGCAGTTCTTC
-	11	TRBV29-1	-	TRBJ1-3	CSGALSGTIYF	TGCAGCGGAGCCTTGTCGGGCACCATATATTTT
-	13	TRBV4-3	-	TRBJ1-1	CASSQDRFTEAFF	TGCGCCAGCAGCCAAGATCGGTTCACTGAAGCTTTCTTT
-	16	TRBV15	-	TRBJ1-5	CATSRDRGWGNQPQHF	TGTGCCACCAGCAGAGATCGAGGTTGGGGCAATCAGCCCCAGCATTTT
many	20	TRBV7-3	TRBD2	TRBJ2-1	CASSLPLGTSGSGAGNEQFF	TGTGCCAGCAGCTTACCCCTCGGGACTAGCGGTTCCGGGGCCGGGAATGAGCAGTTCTTC
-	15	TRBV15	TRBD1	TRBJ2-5	CATSRDGTGMETQYF	TGTGCCACCAGCAGAGATGGGACAGGGATGGAGACCCAGTACTTC
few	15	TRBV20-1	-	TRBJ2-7	CSPLGTAAVSYEQYF	TGCAGCCCCCTCGGAACAGCGGCTGTTTCCTACGAGCAGTACTTC
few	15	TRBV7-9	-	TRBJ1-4	CASSTRERPNEKLFF	TGTGCCAGCAGCACACGGGAGAGGCCTAATGAAAAACTGTTTTTT
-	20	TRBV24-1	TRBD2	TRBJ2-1	CATSDTTGLAGVLSYNEQFF	TGTGCCACCAGTGACACCACGGGACTAGCGGGGGTTCTCTCCTACAATGAGCAGTTCTTC
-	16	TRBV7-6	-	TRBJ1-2	CASSLSTFGSQYGYTF	TGTGCCAGCAGCTTAAGTACTTTCGGCAGCCAGTATGGCTACACCTTC
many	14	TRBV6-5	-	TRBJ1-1	CASSSDGVNTEAFF	TGTGCCAGCAGTTCGGATGGTGTGAACACTGAAGCTTTCTTT
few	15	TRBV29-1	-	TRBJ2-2	CSVEETPTNTGELFF	TGCAGCGTTGAGGAGACACCTACGAACACCGGGGAGCTGTTTTTT
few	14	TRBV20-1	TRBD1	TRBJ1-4	CSATQTGDDEKLFF	TGCAGTGCTACACAGACAGGGGATGATGAAAAACTGTTTTTT
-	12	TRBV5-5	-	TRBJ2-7	CASERDSYEQYF	TGTGCCAGCGAGAGGGATTCCTACGAGCAGTACTTC
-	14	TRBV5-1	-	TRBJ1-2	CASSLEGTSYGYTF	TGCGCCAGCAGCTTGGAAGGCACTTCCTATGGCTACACCTTC
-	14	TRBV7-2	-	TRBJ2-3	CASSSDGSTDTQYF	TGTGCCAGCAGCTCGGACGGCTCCACAGATACGCAGTATTTT
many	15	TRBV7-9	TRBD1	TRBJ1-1	CASSDLTGAGTEAFF	TGTGCCAGCAGCGACCTCACAGGGGCCGGGACTGAAGCTTTCTTT
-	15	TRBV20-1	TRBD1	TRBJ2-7	CSARDQGAGSYEQYF	TGCAGTGCTAGAGATCAGGGGGCGGGCTCCTACGAGCAGTACTTC
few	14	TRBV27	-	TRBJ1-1	CASSLRGGYTEAFF	TGTGCCAGCAGTTTACGGGGGGGGTACACTGAAGCTTTCTTT
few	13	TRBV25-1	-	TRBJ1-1	CASTSIRGEGAFF	TGTGCCAGCACCAGTATCCGGGGAGAAGGAGCTTTCTTT
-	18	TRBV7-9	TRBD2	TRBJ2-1	CASSRPGGTRDLRGEQFF	TGTGCCAGCAGCCGCCCGGGGGGGACTAGAGATTTGCGGGGTGAGCAGTTCTTC
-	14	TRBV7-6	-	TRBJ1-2	CASSLNPGLYGYTF	TGTGCCAGCAGCTTAAATCCGGGCCTCTATGGCTACACCTTC
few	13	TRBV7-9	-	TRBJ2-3	CASSAPSTDTQYF	TGTGCCAGCAGCGCCCCTAGCACAGATACGCAGTATTTT
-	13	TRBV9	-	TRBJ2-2	CASGGWNTGELFF	TGTGCTTCAGGGGGGTGGAACACCGGGGAGCTGTTTTTT
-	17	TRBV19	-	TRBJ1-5	CASISGHGDSNNQPQHF	TGTGCCAGTATCTCTGGGCACGGAGATTCGAATAACCAGCCCCAGCATTTT
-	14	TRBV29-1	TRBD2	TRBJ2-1	CSVEPLAGVGEQFF	TGCAGCGTTGAACCTCTAGCGGGAGTTGGTGAGCAGTTCTTC
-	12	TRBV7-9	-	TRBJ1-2	CASSPRREGYTF	TGTGCCAGCAGCCCAAGGAGGGAGGGCTACACCTTC
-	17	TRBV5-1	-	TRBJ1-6	CASSLLSKSSYNSPLHF	TGCGCCAGCAGCTTGTTGTCCAAGAGCTCCTATAATTCACCCCTCCACTTT
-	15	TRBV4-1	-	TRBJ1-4	CASSPPRPGIEKLFF	TGCGCCAGCAGCCCCCCCCGGCCGGGGATTGAAAAACTGTTTTTT
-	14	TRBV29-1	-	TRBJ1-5	CSVVSGGFNQPQHF	TGCAGCGTTGTTTCTGGAGGATTCAATCAGCCCCAGCATTTT
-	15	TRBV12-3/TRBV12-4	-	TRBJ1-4	CASSLNEGLDEKLFF	TGTGCCAGCAGTCTTAACGAAGGACTAGATGAAAAACTGTTTTTT